The TCR beta chain under discussion was sequenced for a study of beta chain features in type 1 diabetes (dated by TCRdb to about 2018). About the investigation overall: Mean age, gender distribution, total cell number and subset yield did not differ between patients and healthy donors. Across all samples, some 100,000,000 sorted cells were examined, and cell number per subset correlated strongly with RNA yield. In the study, recently diagnosed type 1 diabetes patients and matched healthy donors were compared on the TCRB repertoires of their sorted circulating CD4+ T cell subsets. Naive and central memory subsets were obtained from all 30 or so donors, but regulatory and stem cell-like memory subsets were isolated from only 8 patients and roughly 8 healthy donors. General study outcomes and caveats: Patients with type 1 diabetes made fewer insertions and deleted more nucleotides at VDJ recombination sites, implying thymic rearrangement abnormalities. A moderate but significant shortening of TCRB CDR3 length was observed in type 1 diabetes patients in all four CD4+ subsets. Because small numbers of individuals were included in the HLA sub-analyses, any influence of HLA type on TCRB rearrangement was left unresolved. Shorter templates might have been favored by PCR, but patient and control samples were amplified and corrected together, so both groups would have been affected equally by any skew. Naive, central memory and regulatory TCRB repertoires appeared more similar among patients than among healthy donors. Because cDNA was sequenced instead of genomic DNA, activated cells with high expression could be over-represented, although the groups did not differ in activation or CD3 levels.

Points on this clone: Its binding antigen is unknown. No much larger clonotype is one base removed from it; base qualities were not supplied.

A single peripheral blood draw of about 116 mL on average was collected from each donor into heparinised tubes. Using a panel that included CD45RO, CCR7, CD25, CD127, CD95 and CD27, naive, central memory, regulatory and stem cell-like memory CD4+ T cells were sorted on a BD FACSAria II. Purity was above 95% for every sorted population. Right away, PBMCs were isolated by Lymphoprep density gradient centrifugation and were stained directly, with no culture step. So that batch effects would be minimized, each experiment stained and sorted samples in pairs, pairing one healthy donor with one patient. The entire amount of isolated RNA was reverse transcribed using the High Capacity cDNA Reverse Transcription Kit, so the sequenced TCRB transcripts were expressed ones. Naive, central memory and regulatory T cell samples underwent deep immunoSEQ sequencing, averaging about 3.57 million total reads per sample. Sorted cells were lysed in RLT buffer and RNA was extracted with DNase-treated RNeasy Micro or Mini kits, depending on cell number. To prevent cross-contamination, each cell subset was processed individually, whereas patient and healthy donor samples were processed jointly. The immunoSEQ multiplex PCR was used to amplify TCRB sequences from cDNA, generating 87-bp fragments that spanned the CDR3 region. The amplicons were sequenced using the Illumina HiSeq platform. In the source study's methods: PCR bias was corrected computationally using synthetic template baselines, and reads within Hamming distance 2 were collapsed, with unmergeable singletons discarded. Reads were aligned against IMGT so that V, D and J genes, CDR3 length and insertions or deletions at six rearrangement sites could be assigned. Within each subset, clonotype counts were normalized to sorted cell number, after which true diversity and Gini coefficients were computed with the tcR R package. The overlap coefficient, calculated on TCRB nucleotide sequences, was used to quantify repertoire sharing. Out-of-frame TCRB sequences from naive cells were analyzed to stand in for the pre-selection repertoire. Sourced from immuneACCESS, this table was stored by TCRdb with only in-frame sequences that have V and J called. A share of the clones is absent; for the studies checked, an unresolved V gene accounts for under half, and the remainder has no known explanation. Clone size and V and J calls were adopted from that table, with D and trimming inferred from the DNA. This sample holds about 230,000 clones; 7.5% to 10% were observed only once. Jointly, the top ten make up under 0.045% of the sample.

Reading the germline V gene gives CDR1 SGHTA and CDR2 FQGTGA. The trim is 5 bases for V and 4 bases for J, with a gap of 14 bases between the germline ends. The cysteine opens and the phenylalanine closes a CDR3 of 14 amino acids. Only the CDR3 DNA is retained, 42 bases long and in frame from the first base. The receptor comes from a woman aged 18 to 35 in good health. Recombination linked TRBV7-3 to TRBJ1-1, with the D gene call left open. The material sequenced was naive CD4+ T cells from blood. The sample's cell subset or site label, in plain terms: true naive CD4+ T cells. The CDR3 protein: CASSLRGIGTEAFF. In nucleotides, the sequence is TGTGCCAGCAGCCTCCGGGGTATAGGCACTGAAGCTTTCTTT. With all but the CDR3 taken from the reference TRBV7-3 and TRBJ1-1 genes, the full variable domain is: GAGVSQTPSNKVTEKGKYVELRCDPISGHTALYWYRQSLGQGPEFLIYFQGTGAADDSGLPNDRFFAVRPEGSVSTLKIQRTERGDSAVYLCASSLRGIGTEAFFGQGTRLTVV.